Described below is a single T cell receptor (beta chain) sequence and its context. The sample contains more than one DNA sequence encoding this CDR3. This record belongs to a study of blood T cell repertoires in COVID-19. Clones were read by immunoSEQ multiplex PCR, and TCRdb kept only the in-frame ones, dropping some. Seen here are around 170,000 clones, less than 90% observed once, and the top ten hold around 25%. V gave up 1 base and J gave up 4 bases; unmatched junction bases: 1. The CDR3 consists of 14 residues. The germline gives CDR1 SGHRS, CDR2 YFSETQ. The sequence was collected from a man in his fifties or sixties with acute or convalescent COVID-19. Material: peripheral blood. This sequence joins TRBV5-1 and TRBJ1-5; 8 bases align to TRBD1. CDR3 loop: CASSLTGGNQPQHF. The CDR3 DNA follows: TGCGCCAGCAGCTTGACAGGGGGAAATCAGCCCCAGCATTTT. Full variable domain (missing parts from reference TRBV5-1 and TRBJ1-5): KAGVTQTPRYLIKTRGQQVTLSCSPISGHRSVSWYQQTPGQGLQFLFEYFSETQRNKGNFPGRFSGRQFSNSRSEMNVSTLELGDSALYLCASSLTGGNQPQHFGDGTRLSIL.